A selection of T cell receptor beta chains follows, all from one sample in a study of graft-versus-host responses after intestinal transplantation. Sequenced by immunoSEQ multiplex PCR; TCRdb stores in-frame clones only, minus some. This sample yields several thousand clones, of which roughly a third are seen a single time; approximately 3% belongs to the top ten. Sequenced material: alloreactive CD8+ T cells from a mixed lymphocyte reaction culture, taken before transplantation. These receptor sequences come from a human patient who was an organ donor for intestinal transplantation. CDR3s include the opening cysteine and the closing phenylalanine or tryptophan. The order of the fields is CDR3 length, D gene, V gene, clone size, J gene, CDR3 DNA, CDR3 protein. D genes are given only for firm matches. Expanded clones are given a class, and other clones once, few, many or no size at all.

14	-	TRBV4-3	medium-sized	TRBJ2-6	TGCGCCAGCTCGTCGAGGGCCGGGGCCAACGTCCTGACTTTC	CASSSRAGANVLTF
16	-	TRBV5-1	-	TRBJ2-3	TGCGCCAGCAGCCCAGGGTTAAGACTAGGGACAGATACGCAGTATTTT	CASSPGLRLGTDTQYF
16	TRBD1	TRBV19	few	TRBJ2-7	TGTGCCAGTAGTGTAAGCCGGGACAGCAGTACCTACGAGCAGTACTTC	CASSVSRDSSTYEQYF
18	TRBD2	TRBV4-1	-	TRBJ2-7	TGCGCCAGCAGCCAGGGCTATAGCGGGAGGGCCTTCTCCTACGAGCAGTACTTC	CASSQGYSGRAFSYEQYF
13	-	TRBV28	-	TRBJ1-1	TGTGCCAGCAGTCTCTCGGCGGGCACTGAAGCTTTCTTT	CASSLSAGTEAFF
15	-	TRBV6-5	-	TRBJ2-7	TGTGCCAGCAGTTACGCATCACCGGAGACCTACGAGCAGTACTTC	CASSYASPETYEQYF
16	-	TRBV7-8	few	TRBJ1-5	TGTGCCAGCAGCTTCTTGGGAAGGGGCAGCAATCAGCCCCAGCATTTT	CASSFLGRGSNQPQHF
15	TRBD2	TRBV18	few	TRBJ2-7	TGTGCCAGCTCACCCAAGCGGGGGGGGAGCTACGAGCAGTACTTC	CASSPKRGGSYEQYF
13	-	TRBV29-1	-	TRBJ2-1	TGCAGCGCCGGATCTAGCGCAAACAATGAGCAGTTCTTC	CSAGSSANNEQFF
18	TRBD2	TRBV28	-	TRBJ2-3	TGTGCCAGCAGTTTAGGGGTAGCGGGAGGATGGCGTTCAGATACGCAGTATTTT	CASSLGVAGGWRSDTQYF
13	-	TRBV7-9	few	TRBJ1-1	TGTGCCAGCAGCTTCGGGCGGGGCACTGAAGCTTTCTTT	CASSFGRGTEAFF
12	-	TRBV29-1	few	TRBJ2-7	TGCAGCGTTAGACCGGGTGACTACGAGCAGTACTTC	CSVRPGDYEQYF
8	-	TRBV20-1	-	TRBJ2-7	TGCAGTGCCTCCGAGCAGTACTTC	CSASEQYF
15	TRBD2	TRBV6-5	-	TRBJ2-5	TGTGCCAGCAGTTTTGCGGGGGGGATCGCAGAGACCCAGTACTTC	CASSFAGGIAETQYF
14	-	TRBV5-5	-	TRBJ1-2	TGTGCCAGCAGCTTGACCGGTCGGAACTATGGCTACACCTTC	CASSLTGRNYGYTF
18	-	TRBV7-3	few	TRBJ1-4	TGTGCCAGCAGCTCAGGGGTGATGGGGGGGGCAAGGGGTGAAAAACTGTTTTTT	CASSSGVMGGARGEKLFF
15	TRBD2	TRBV7-9	-	TRBJ2-3	TGTGCGGCGGGGCACTGGACTAGAAGCACAGATACGCAGTATTTT	CAAGHWTRSTDTQYF
15	TRBD2	TRBV4-1	few	TRBJ2-1	TGCGCCAGCAGCCAAGAGGGAGGGGTCGACAATGAGCAGTTCTTC	CASSQEGGVDNEQFF
14	TRBD1	TRBV5-6	few	TRBJ2-7	TGTGCCAGCAGCTCGGGACAGGGGGAGTACGAGCAGTACTTC	CASSSGQGEYEQYF
11	-	TRBV20-1	once	TRBJ2-1	TGCAGTGCTAGCCCCGGGTATGAGCAGTTCTTC	CSASPGYEQFF
13	-	TRBV27	once	TRBJ2-7	TGTGCCAGCAGTTGGGCTAGCGCGCACGAGCAGTACTTC	CASSWASAHEQYF
17	TRBD2	TRBV4-1	-	TRBJ2-1	TGCGCCAGCAGCCACCTACCACTAGCGGGGAACTACAATGAGCAGTTCTTC	CASSHLPLAGNYNEQFF
15	-	TRBV6-1	-	TRBJ2-7	TGTGCCAGCAGTTGGGGACTGGGAGGACCCTACGAGCAGTACTTC	CASSWGLGGPYEQYF
11	-	TRBV18	-	TRBJ2-7	TGTGCCAGCTCACCCGCGGTCGAGCAGTACTTC	CASSPAVEQYF
15	TRBD2	TRBV4-1	-	TRBJ2-7	TGCGCCAGCAGCCAAGTGGGACTATCAACCTACGAGCAGTACTTC	CASSQVGLSTYEQYF